This T cell receptor (beta chain) stems from a study of T cell repertoires in ileal Crohn's disease (dated by TCRdb to the late 2010s). Turning to the overall study: The median duration of disease was around 8 years, and at the time of surgery 30% to 35% of patients were active smokers. A total of roughly 170 mucosal samples from about 50 patients were sequenced, with samples obtained at several locations on the surgical specimen and at postoperative endoscopy. Every patient underwent surgery because of a complication, which was stricturing disease in around 61% of cases and penetrating disease in approximately 40%. Postoperative therapy was given to about half of the patients, with thiopurines administered to about a dozen patients and anti-TNF agents administered to approximately 17 patients. Neoterminal ileum biopsies obtained at postoperative colonoscopy were designated as M6 samples. A Rutgeerts score higher than i0 was the definition used for endoscopic postoperative recurrence. The study ran alongside a multicentre cohort designed to identify predictors of early endoscopic recurrence after ileocolonic resection. TCR repertoire analysis was done in a few dozen Crohn's disease patients from a prospective multicentre cohort. Results the study describes overall, beyond this receptor: Endoscopic recurrence was linked to a higher percentage of high-frequency clones at surgery, and recurrence occurred in every patient whose clonality exceeded 26.8% (18/57). Patients who were active smokers at surgery had a significantly higher proportion of clonal expansions than non-smokers (around 24% vs 18%, p=0.02). Only a subgroup of patients, of unstated size, had mucosal CD4 and CD8 T cells sorted and sequenced. Postoperative endoscopy was performed at varying times within the first year after surgery, with a median delay of 6.9 months. Sorted CD8 T cells carried more high-frequency clones than CD4 T cells, suggesting mucosal expansions were mainly CD8.

Comment on this clone: Which antigen it targets is not known. No qualities accompany the bases; no much larger clone lies one base away.

Clipping removes 5 bases from V and 5 bases from J, with 5 as the unmatched junction base count. The CDR3 spans 14 residues, from the cysteine through the phenylalanine. The kept DNA is CDR3 alone, 42 bases in frame from the first base. The germline V gene provides CDR1 SGHTA and CDR2 FQGNSA. Five hundred nanograms of biopsy DNA per sample were submitted for commercial TCRB immunosequencing. A two-step, amplification bias-controlled multiplex PCR was used by Adaptive Biotechnology to amplify CDR3 regions from genomic DNA. Primers covering every V and J gene segment were used in the first PCR, while barcodes and Illumina adapters were added in the second PCR. CDR3 libraries were sequenced using an Illumina instrument. Processing in the source paper ran as follows. Vendor-provided pipelines were combined with custom analysis of raw data in R/Bioconductor under R version 3.3.0. Clonality, ranging from 0 to 1, was calculated as the inverse of the normalised Shannon entropy of all productive clones. High-frequency clones were defined as the repertoire share of the top 100 clones, retaining only clones passing a 95% confidence test. The Simpson index measured repertoire diversity, and the Morisita-Horn index measured overlap between samples. Drawn from immuneACCESS, this table holds only the in-frame rearrangements with V and J called that TCRdb kept. Clones are partly lost; checked studies trace under half to an unresolved V gene and leave the rest unexplained. V, J and clone size derive from that table, while D and trimming were established from the DNA sequence. In this sample the table shows 300 to 400 clones, around 92% of which occur a single time. 13% to 15% of the sample lies in the top ten.

The intended sense of this specimen's time point label: neoterminal ileum biopsy at postoperative endoscopy, about 6 months after surgery. To be eligible, patients had to be adults with ileal or ileocolonic Crohn's disease and an indication for ileocolonic resection. Before DNA extraction, whole ileal mucosal biopsies were kept frozen at -80 degrees C. Genomic DNA was extracted from frozen whole biopsies with a TRizol-based method and quantified on a NanoDrop 2000 spectrophotometer. The sequenced sample consisted of ileal tissue. The chain links TRBV7-2 with TRBJ1-1; TRBD1 lines up with 10 middle nucleotides. The clonotype was recovered from an adult with Crohn's disease. CDR3 reads: CASSPGQGSTEAFF. The nucleotides read TGTGCCAGCAGCCCGGGACAGGGGAGTACTGAAGCTTTCTTT.